This T cell receptor beta chain is drawn from a study of T cell responses to AZD1222 COVID-19 vaccine. This table comes from immunoSEQ multiplex PCR, and its TCRdb copy is limited to in-frame clones, with some not included. The table records tens of thousands of clones, 88% of them present only once. The sample holds one count of this clone. Antigen specificity is unknown. Germline V gives CDR1 GTSNPN, CDR2 SVGIG (reference sequence). V shed 0 bases and J shed 6 bases, with 5 bases lying between them. CDR3 length: 11 residues. Whole-study results and caveats: Once two AZD1222 doses were given, Spike-specific TCR breadth and depth went up. Reportedly, nearly half of unique spike TCRs recognized epitopes outside B.1.351/B.1.1.7 mutations.

The genes are TRBV30 and TRBJ1-1, with D unclear. This TCR derives from an adult who received the AZD1222 COVID-19 vaccine. Sequenced material: peripheral blood, taken 28 days after the second AZD1222 dose. The CDR3 here is CAWSVNAEAFF. The CDR3 bases are TGTGCCTGGAGTGTAAATGCTGAAGCTTTCTTT. The variable domain in full, completed from reference TRBV30 and TRBJ1-1, reads SQTIHQWPATLVQPVGSPLSLECTVEGTSNPNLYWYRQAAGRGLQLLFYSVGIGQISSEVPQNLSASRPQDRQFILSSKKLLLSDSGFYLCAWSVNAEAFFGQGTRLTVV.